The rows below give T cell receptor beta chains drawn from one sample of a study of blood T cell repertoires in COVID-19. Libraries were prepared by immunoSEQ multiplex PCR; TCRdb keeps only in-frame clonotypes and omits some of them. The sample carries roughly 260,000 clones, 75% to 90% recorded once. Sequenced input: PBMCs or T cells enriched from blood (not recorded which). The origin of the receptors is a woman between 50 and 59 years old who had recovered from COVID-19. Both conserved end residues are part of each CDR3. Fields, in order: J gene, D gene, clone size, V gene, CDR3 protein, CDR3 DNA. D genes are given only for firm matches. The listing skips clone size in some rows; elsewhere it reads once, few, many or a size class.

j_call: TRBJ1-6; d_call: -; clone_size: -; v_call: TRBV18; cdr3_aa: CASSERGNSPLHF; cdr3_nt: TGTGCCAGCTCAGAACGGGGGAATTCACCCCTCCACTTT
j_call: TRBJ2-1; d_call: TRBD2; clone_size: -; v_call: TRBV5-4; cdr3_aa: CASSPGTSGGTGEQFF; cdr3_nt: TGTGCCAGCAGCCCCGGGACTAGCGGAGGTACAGGTGAGCAGTTCTTC
j_call: TRBJ1-4; d_call: TRBD1; clone_size: once; v_call: TRBV5-8; cdr3_aa: CASSLAVAGGSEKLFF; cdr3_nt: TGTGCCAGCAGCTTGGCCGTGGCAGGGGGCAGTGAAAAACTGTTTTTT
j_call: TRBJ2-2; d_call: -; clone_size: -; v_call: TRBV18; cdr3_aa: CASSPWLFPSATEGGELFF; cdr3_nt: TGTGCCAGCTCACCTTGGTTGTTCCCCTCCGCTACCGAGGGTGGGGAGCTGTTTTTT
j_call: TRBJ2-2; d_call: -; clone_size: -; v_call: TRBV5-1; cdr3_aa: CASSLGAVSMQELFF; cdr3_nt: TGCGCCAGCAGCTTGGGGGCAGTTTCGATGCAGGAGCTGTTTTTT
j_call: TRBJ2-7; d_call: -; clone_size: -; v_call: TRBV19; cdr3_aa: CASSIGSYEQYF; cdr3_nt: TGTGCCAGTAGTATAGGTTCTTATGAGCAGTACTTC
j_call: TRBJ1-1; d_call: -; clone_size: -; v_call: TRBV14; cdr3_aa: CASSLSWGGSTPAFF; cdr3_nt: TGTGCCAGCAGCCTAAGTTGGGGCGGCAGCACACCCGCTTTCTTT
j_call: TRBJ1-2; d_call: TRBD1; clone_size: -; v_call: TRBV18; cdr3_aa: CASSPLDRVPYTF; cdr3_nt: TGTGCCAGCTCACCCCTAGACAGGGTCCCCTACACCTTC
j_call: TRBJ2-7; d_call: TRBD2; clone_size: -; v_call: TRBV7-9; cdr3_aa: CASSSTSGHSYEQYF; cdr3_nt: TGTGCCAGCAGCTCAACTAGCGGCCACTCCTACGAGCAGTACTTC
j_call: TRBJ2-1; d_call: TRBD2; clone_size: -; v_call: TRBV7-2; cdr3_aa: CASSFGTIYNEQFF; cdr3_nt: TGTGCCAGCAGCTTTGGGACTATCTACAATGAGCAGTTCTTC
j_call: TRBJ1-1; d_call: TRBD1; clone_size: -; v_call: TRBV29-1; cdr3_aa: CSGWDRTNTEAFF; cdr3_nt: TGCAGCGGCTGGGACAGGACGAACACTGAAGCTTTCTTT
j_call: TRBJ2-7; d_call: TRBD1; clone_size: -; v_call: TRBV7-9; cdr3_aa: CASSQTGGPLYEQYF; cdr3_nt: TGTGCCAGCAGCCAAACAGGGGGCCCCCTCTACGAGCAGTACTTC
j_call: TRBJ2-2; d_call: TRBD2; clone_size: -; v_call: TRBV3-1/TRBV3-2; cdr3_aa: CASSQAASGNTGELFF; cdr3_nt: TGTGCCAGCAGCCAAGCTGCTAGCGGGAACACCGGGGAGCTGTTTTTT
j_call: TRBJ1-2; d_call: -; clone_size: -; v_call: TRBV4-1; cdr3_aa: CASSQDPQGGYGYTF; cdr3_nt: TGCGCCAGCAGCCAAGACCCGCAGGGTGGCTATGGCTACACCTTC